This TCR beta chain is drawn from a study of CD8 T cells in ankylosing spondylitis. Study-wide results and limits: In ankylosing spondylitis blood, a motif of 7 to 9 highly homologous TCR beta variants appeared characteristic. Reportedly, matched ankylosing spondylitis synovial fluid was significantly enriched for disease-linked clones. Clones linked to the disease showed a CD8+ phenotype. They occurred at relatively low frequencies in peripheral blood. Some of the motif variants had earlier been found in reactive arthritis patients' fluid and blood.

Trimming left V 0 bases short and J 7 bases short, with 9 bases between. Germline loops: CDR1 MNHEY, CDR2 SVGAGI. The CDR3 contains 13 residues. For TCR beta, libraries came from quantitative 5'-RACE with molecular barcodes. TCRdb itself ran the 5' RACE reads through MiXCR, one entry per CDR3 protein. The sample contains some 840,000 distinct CDR3 sequences, around 11% of which appear only once. This clonotype was counted only a few times. The antigen remains unidentified. This TCR was recovered from a male donor with ankylosing spondylitis. Sequencing was carried out using blood, either unsorted or a sorted T cell fraction (not recorded which). The V gene is TRBV6-5, the J gene TRBJ1-1; TRBD1 might be the D (5 bases). The CDR3 is CASSYSPGLEAFF. As DNA, the CDR3 is TGTGCCAGCAGTTACTCACCAGGGCTTGAAGCTTTCTTT.